What follows is one T cell receptor (beta chain) and its context. The CDR3 loop spans 17 amino acids. The germline CDR1 and CDR2 sequences are LNHDA and SQIVND (reference sequence). Trimming took 3 bases from V and 6 from J, leaving 20 bases between them. The data were obtained in a study of CD8 T cells in Susac syndrome. RNA totalling roughly 0.5 to 1 ug underwent reverse transcription with random hexamers. Each CDR3 protein gets one entry after TCRdb re-called the immunoSEQ multiplex PCR reads with MiXCR. The sample holds roughly 200,000 distinct CDR3 sequences, about 95% seen once. This clonotype was sampled from a human donor in good health. V usage is TRBV19 and J usage is TRBJ2-2; tentatively, D is TRBD1 (6 bases). The material sequenced was CD4+ T cells from PBMCs. This chain's CDR3 is CASSINLLDRVPGELFF. The CDR3, as DNA: TGTGCCAGTAGTATTAATCTGTTGGACAGAGTACCCGGGGAGCTGTTTTTT. The variable domain in full, completed from reference TRBV19 and TRBJ2-2, reads DGGITQSPKYLFRKEGQNVTLSCEQNLNHDAMYWYRQDPGQGLRLIYYSQIVNDFQKGDIAEGYSVSREKKESFPLTVTSAQKNPTAFYLCASSINLLDRVPGELFFGEGSRLTVL.